This passage covers 21 T cell receptor beta chains from one sample sequenced in a study of glioma-infiltrating T cells after dendritic cell vaccination. Time point denoted: after dendritic cell vaccination, including at tumor progression/relapse. Sequencing used immunoSEQ multiplex PCR; TCRdb keeps in-frame clones, though not all of them. The table has some 78,000 clones, 85% seen once. Sequencing was performed on blood, taken after dendritic cell vaccination. Source of these receptors: a human donor with glioblastoma.

This chain uses TRBV30 with TRBJ1-1, with 9 nucleotides matching TRBD1. The germline CDR1 and CDR2 sequences are GTSNPN and SVGIG (reference sequence). The CDR3 consists of 18 residues. V lost 2 bases, J lost 4 bases, and 17 bases stayed unmatched. CDR3 sequence reads: CAWSRSQGARGVGTEAFF. CDR3 DNA sequence: TGTGCCTGGAGTAGATCACAGGGGGCGAGAGGTGTCGGCACTGAAGCTTTCTTT.

The J gene is TRBJ1-2, the V gene TRBV13; possibly TRBD1 for D (6 bases). The germline V gene has CDR1 PRHDT and CDR2 FYEKMQ (reference sequence). This CDR3 is built from 16 residues. Trimming removed 9 bases at V and 1 base at J, with 21 bases between. The CDR3 DNA is TGTGCCAGTTGTGCATCTGGGGGGGCCTTTAACTATGGCTACACCTTC. Residues: CASCASGGAFNYGYTF. The whole variable domain, filled in from reference TRBV13 and TRBJ1-2, reads AAGVIQSPRHLIKEKRETATLKCYPIPRHDTVYWYQQGPGQDPQFLISFYEKMQSDKGSIPDRFSAQQFSDYHSELNMSSLELGDSALYFCASCASGGAFNYGYTFGSGTRLTVV.

The V call is TRBV29-1, the J call TRBJ2-7, with D hard to call. The V end was cut by 6 bases, the J end by 1 base, with 13 bases between. Germline V gene lookup returns CDR1 SQVTM and CDR2 ANQGSEA. The CDR3 length is 13 residues. CDR3 DNA: TGCAGCGTCGTGGGTTTCGGGTCCTACGAGCAGTACTTC. This gives the protein CSVVGFGSYEQYF.

This clone has a single count. The chain employs TRBV7-2 and TRBJ2-7; TRBD2 is a possible D gene (6 bases). Trimming took 6 bases from V and 4 from J, leaving 16 bases between them. Germline V gene lookup returns CDR1 SGHTA and CDR2 FQGNSA. There are 14 residues in the CDR3. In DNA form, the CDR3 reads TGTGCCAGCAGATCCTCGGGAGTAGTATACGAGCAGTACTTC. It encodes CASRSSGVVYEQYF.

V and J are TRBV7-3 and TRBJ2-3, with D possibly TRBD2 on 6 matching bases. This CDR3 comprises 16 residues. Looked up from germline, CDR1 is SGHTA and CDR2 is FQGTGA. The V and J ends lost 2 bases and 4 bases respectively, with 16 bases between them. CDR3 protein: CASSLGPSEGADTQYF. As DNA, the CDR3 is TGTGCCAGCAGCTTAGGTCCTAGCGAAGGGGCAGATACGCAGTATTTT.

The chain couples TRBV7-2 to TRBJ2-1; 7 positions match TRBD2. J gave up 2 bases and V 1 base, and 5 bases lay outside the gene matches. The CDR3 is 16 amino acids. CDR1 is SGHTA, CDR2 FQGNSA, per germline. In DNA, the CDR3 is TGTGCCAGCAGCTTAGAGGCGGGAGTGACCTACAATGAGCAGTTCTTC. Translation gives CASSLEAGVTYNEQFF.

The J gene is TRBJ2-2, the V gene TRBV5-6; TRBD2 agrees at 13 bases. This CDR3 is 16 amino acids long. V was clipped by 5 bases and J by 4 bases; unmatched bases: 5. Germline-derived CDR1 and CDR2 are SGHDT and YYEEEE. CDR3 in DNA: TGTGCCAGCAGAGACGGGACTAGCGGGACCACCGGGGAGCTGTTTTTT. Amino acids: CASRDGTSGTTGELFF.

The chain is built from TRBV6-1 and TRBJ2-1; 7 positions agree with TRBD2. The CDR3 contains 14 residues. Looked up from germline, CDR1 is MNHNS and CDR2 is SASEGT. V was clipped by 6 bases and J by 2 bases; unmatched bases: 4. The CDR3 reads CASRASGTYNEQFF. CDR3 nucleotides: TGTGCCAGCAGGGCTAGCGGAACCTACAATGAGCAGTTCTTC.

The chain carries TRBV5-1 and TRBJ2-3, with TRBD1 as a possible D gene (6 bases). Germline CDR1 and CDR2: SGHRS and YFSETQ. This CDR3 region has 16 residues. The V and J ends lost 4 bases and 3 bases respectively, with 18 bases between them. As DNA, the CDR3 is TGCGCCAGCAGCCCCGGACAGTCCAGCACGACAGATACGCAGTATTTT. Amino acid sequence: CASSPGQSSTTDTQYF. The full variable domain, completed using reference TRBV5-1 and TRBJ2-3, is KAGVTQTPRYLIKTRGQQVTLSCSPISGHRSVSWYQQTPGQGLQFLFEYFSETQRNKGNFPGRFSGRQFSNSRSEMNVSTLELGDSALYLCASSPGQSSTTDTQYFGPGTRLTVL.

This clone was observed a handful of times. The chain employs TRBV7-2 and TRBJ2-5, with TRBD2 as a possible D gene (7 bases). With the DNA end fitting TRBJ2-7 better, the J assignment may be wrong. CDR3 length: 14 amino acids. Germline values: CDR1 SGHTA, CDR2 FQGNSA. CDR3 in DNA: TGTGCCAGCAGGGGGCATGGGGGGGCCGGCGAGCAGTACTTC. This sequence encodes CASRGHGGAGEQYF.

The V call is TRBV6-1, the J call TRBJ2-4; possible D gene TRBD1, 6 bases. Deletions cut 4 bases from V and 9 bases from J, with 25 bases between. This CDR3 region has 17 residues. Germline CDR1 MNHNS, CDR2 SASEGT. The CDR3 region has the DNA TGTGCCAGCAGTGGAAGTGGTGGCAGGGGTGTCAGGGGCATTCAGTACTTC. Residues: CASSGSGGRGVRGIQYF.

This clone was picked up a small number of times. This rearrangement joins TRBV5-1 to TRBJ2-7; D may be TRBD1 (6 bases). Trimming pared 3 bases from V and 4 bases from J, leaving 14 bases between. This CDR3 has 14 amino acids. In germline, CDR1 is SGHRS, CDR2 YFSETQ. The CDR3 region is CASSYNGQGYEQYF. The CDR3, as DNA: TGCGCCAGCAGCTATAATGGGCAGGGGTACGAGCAGTACTTC.

The chain recombines TRBV7-8 with TRBJ2-2; 8 bases are shared with TRBD1. In germline, CDR1 is SGHVS, CDR2 FQNEAQ. The CDR3 loop spans 15 amino acids. The V gene end was trimmed by 6 bases and the J gene end by 3 bases; junction bases not matched to a gene: 6. CDR3 amino acids: CASRSGTGDTGELFF. CDR3 nucleotide sequence: TGTGCCAGCAGATCCGGGACAGGAGACACCGGGGAGCTGTTTTTT.

The chain combines TRBV7-8 with TRBJ2-3; no clear D gene. The CDR3 has 15 amino acids. Trimming removed 3 bases at V and 3 bases at J, with 13 bases between. Germline CDR1 reads SGHVS; CDR2 reads FQNEAQ. CDR3 sequence reads: CASSFDLSQTDTQYF. In nucleotides, the CDR3 is TGTGCCAGCAGCTTCGATCTGTCCCAGACAGATACGCAGTATTTT.

The chain has TRBV9 and TRBJ1-2; D may be TRBD1 (6 bases). Germline V CDR1 and CDR2: SGDLS, YYNGEE. Trimming stripped 2 bases from V and 4 bases from J, with 18 bases between. This CDR3 is built from 16 residues. CDR3 amino acids: CASSVWDTNSIYGYTF. The CDR3 nucleotides are TGTGCCAGCAGCGTCTGGGACACGAACTCAATCTATGGCTACACCTTC.

The chain has TRBV4-2 and TRBJ2-2; no clear D. The germline gives CDR1 LGHNA, CDR2 YNFKEQ. V was trimmed by 5 bases and J by 6 bases, leaving 7 bases between them. CDR3 length equals 12 residues. Here the CDR3 reads CASSVIAGELFF. The CDR3 nucleotides read TGTGCCAGCAGCGTTATAGCCGGGGAGCTGTTTTTT.

The genes are TRBV5-1 and TRBJ1-4; D gene uncertain. V was trimmed by 7 bases and J by 4 bases, leaving 11 bases between them. From germline, CDR1 is SGHRS and CDR2 YFSETQ. CDR3 length: 13 amino acids. The CDR3 coding sequence is TGCGCCAGCCGGGAAAGGGATAATGAAAAACTGTTTTTT. Protein: CASRERDNEKLFF.

This rearrangement joins TRBV19 to TRBJ2-7, with 8 nucleotides matching TRBD1. Germline-derived CDR1 and CDR2 are LNHDA and SQIVND (reference sequence). This CDR3 spans 16 amino acids. J was trimmed by 2 bases and V by 3 bases; bases with no gene match: 9. The CDR3 loop is CASSIARTGPTYEQYF. DNA of the CDR3: TGTGCCAGTAGTATCGCCAGGACAGGGCCGACCTACGAGCAGTACTTC.

In this sample, this clone turned up a few times. The chain couples TRBV7-2 to TRBJ2-3, with D possibly being TRBD2 (5 bases). This CDR3 is built from 14 residues. V lost 3 bases and J lost 6, with 13 bases in between. The V gene's germline CDR1 is SGHTA and CDR2 FQGNSA. The CDR3 DNA follows: TGTGCCAGCAGCTTTGGCTCCGCGGGTGATACGCAGTATTTT. Protein: CASSFGSAGDTQYF.

The chain joins TRBV28 to TRBJ1-2; TRBD1 might be the D (6 bases). Per the germline V gene, CDR1 is MDHEN and CDR2 is SYDVKM. The CDR3 spans 15 residues. V lost 6 bases and J lost 0, with 14 bases in between. The CDR3 protein is CASRLYRASNYGYTF. CDR3 nucleotides: TGTGCCAGCAGACTATACAGGGCCTCTAACTATGGCTACACCTTC.

The chain links TRBV7-9 to TRBJ2-3, with unresolved D. The CDR3 is 12 amino acids. The germline V gene encodes CDR1 SEHNR and CDR2 FQNEAQ (reference sequence). V was cut by 7 bases and J by 1 base, with 6 bases left in between. Here the CDR3 DNA reads TGTGCCAGCACTCTCCGCACAGATACGCAGTATTTT. It codes for CASTLRTDTQYF. The variable domain in full, with the rest retrieved from reference TRBV7-9 and TRBJ2-3, is DTGVSQNPRHKITKRGQNVTFRCDPISEHNRLYWYRQTLGQGPEFLTYFQNEAQLEKSRLLSDRFSAERPKGSFSTLEIQRTEQGDSAMYLCASTLRTDTQYFGPGTRLTVL.